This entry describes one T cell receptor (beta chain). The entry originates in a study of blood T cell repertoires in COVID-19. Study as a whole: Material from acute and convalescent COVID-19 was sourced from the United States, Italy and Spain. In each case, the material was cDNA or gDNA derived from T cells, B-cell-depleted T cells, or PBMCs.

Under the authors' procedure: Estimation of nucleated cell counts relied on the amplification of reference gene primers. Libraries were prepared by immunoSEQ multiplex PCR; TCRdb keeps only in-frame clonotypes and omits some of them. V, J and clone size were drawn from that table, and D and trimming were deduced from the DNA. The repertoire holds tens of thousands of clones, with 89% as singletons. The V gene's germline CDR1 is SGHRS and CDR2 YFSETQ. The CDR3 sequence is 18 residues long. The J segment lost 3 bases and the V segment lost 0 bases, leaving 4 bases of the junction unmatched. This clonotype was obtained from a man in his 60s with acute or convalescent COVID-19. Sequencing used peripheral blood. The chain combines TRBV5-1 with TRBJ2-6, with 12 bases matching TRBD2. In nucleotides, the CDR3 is TGCGCCAGCAGCTTGGAGCTAGCGGGGGGGCGTGGGGCCAACGTCCTGACTTTC. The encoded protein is CASSLELAGGRGANVLTF.